This T cell receptor beta chain was identified in a study of cytomegalovirus exposure and HLA in healthy donors. Findings and limits, study-wide: Among donors in an Asian-associated ancestry cluster, a later analysis reportedly found fewer N-insertions than the roughly 610-donor mean.

Trimming removed 5 bases from V and 3 bases from J, with 5 bases in between. This CDR3 is built from 12 residues. Germline V gene sequence: CDR1 LNHDA, CDR2 SQIVND (reference sequence). These donors, healthy bone marrow donors, were studied. To note about this clone: The antigen is not known.

With 60 Vbeta and 13 Jbeta primers, the PCR was carried out. Original data processing: Later analysis identified roughly 84 million unique TCR beta chains, about 10 million shared. Profiling relied on immunoSEQ multiplex PCR, and the TCRdb table lists in-frame clones only, not all of them. V and J calls plus clone size are reproduced from that table; the DNA served to infer D and trimming. The sample lists under 150,000 clones, roughly four fifths occurring once. The rearrangement uses TRBV19 and TRBJ1-5; D ambiguous. This clonotype was sampled from a woman aged 40 to 50 in good health and CMV-seropositive. Material for sequencing was PBMCs. This CDR3 reads CASSLPNQPQHF. For the CDR3, the DNA is TGTGCCAGTAGTCTCCCCAATCAGCCCCAGCATTTT.